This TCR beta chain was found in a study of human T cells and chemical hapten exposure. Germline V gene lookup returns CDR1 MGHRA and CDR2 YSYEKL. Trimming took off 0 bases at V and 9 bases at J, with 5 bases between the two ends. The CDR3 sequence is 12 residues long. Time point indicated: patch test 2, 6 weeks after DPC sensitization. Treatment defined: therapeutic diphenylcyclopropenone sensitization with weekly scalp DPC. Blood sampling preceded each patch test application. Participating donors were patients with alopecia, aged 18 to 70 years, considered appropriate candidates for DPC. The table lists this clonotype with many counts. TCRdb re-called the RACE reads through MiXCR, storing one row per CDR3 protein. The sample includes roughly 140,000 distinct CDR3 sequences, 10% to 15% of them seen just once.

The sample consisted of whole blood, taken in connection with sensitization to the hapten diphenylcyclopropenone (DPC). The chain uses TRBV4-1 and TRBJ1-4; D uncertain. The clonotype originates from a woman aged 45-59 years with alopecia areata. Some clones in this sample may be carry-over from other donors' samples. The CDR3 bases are TGCGCCAGCAGCCAAGATGCGAAAAAACTGTTTTTT. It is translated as CASSQDAKKLFF.